What follows is one T cell receptor beta chain and its context. Per germline, CDR1 MNHEY and CDR2 SMNVEV (reference sequence). Trimming left V 5 bases short and J 7 bases short, with 15 bases between. The CDR3 is made up of 15 amino acids. This sample stems from a study of shared clonotypes between healthy human individuals. The protocol was immunoSEQ multiplex PCR, while the TCRdb copy is restricted to in-frame clones and leaves out a portion. The profile shows about 2,500,000 clones, approximately 94% of them singletons. The chain joins TRBV27 to TRBJ1-6, with D perhaps TRBD1 (6 bases). The sequencing input was naive CD4+ T cells sorted from blood. The subset denotes: CD45RA+ positively selected. The receptor's source is a young man in good health. The CDR3 protein is CASSPLVGGNSPLHF. As DNA, the CDR3 is TGTGCCAGCAGTCCCCTCGTAGGGGGAAATTCACCCCTCCACTTT.